Each of the 18 T cell receptor beta chains below was sequenced from the same sample in a study of T cell changes during pregnancy in multiple sclerosis. Libraries were prepared by immunoSEQ multiplex PCR; TCRdb keeps only in-frame clonotypes and omits some of them. The table shows tens of thousands of clones, with 85% to 95% occurring only once. Sample: CD4+ T cells from peripheral blood mononuclear cells, taken in the third trimester of pregnancy. Source of these receptors: a female donor in good health, enrolled as a control in a pregnancy study.

The chain carries TRBV6-5 and TRBJ1-5; D call uncertain. This CDR3 is built from 13 residues. V lost 6 bases and J 5 bases, leaving 11 bases between the germline ends. Germline assignment: CDR1 MNHEY and CDR2 SVGAGI. CDR3 in DNA: TGTGCCAGCAGCCCATCAGTACATCAGCCCCAGCATTTT. It specifies CASSPSVHQPQHF.

The V gene is TRBV5-6, the J gene TRBJ2-7; 7 bases align to TRBD1. Per the germline V gene, CDR1 is SGHDT and CDR2 is YYEEEE. The V segment lost 0 bases and the J segment 3 bases; nucleotides outside the gene matches: 6. CDR3 length equals 15 residues. CDR3 in DNA: TGTGCCAGCAGCTTGGGACAGGGAACGGGCTACGAGCAGTACTTC. It codes for CASSLGQGTGYEQYF.

The J gene is TRBJ1-1, the V gene TRBV5-1; TRBD1 agrees at 9 bases. Germline V gene lookup returns CDR1 SGHRS and CDR2 YFSETQ. This CDR3 has 15 residues. The trim removed 2 bases at V and 8 bases at J, leaving 10 bases unmatched. The CDR3 bases are TGCGCCAGCAGCTTCAACACCCCGGGACAGGGCGAAGCTTTCTTT. Protein: CASSFNTPGQGEAFF.

The chain joins TRBV4-2 to TRBJ2-7; possible D gene TRBD2, 5 bases. Germline V gives CDR1 LGHNA, CDR2 YNFKEQ. Between the trimmed V and J ends, which lost 1 base and 0 bases, there was a span of 16 bases. The CDR3 extends over 17 amino acids. CDR3 DNA: TGTGCCAGCAGCCAAGGAGCTAGGACTTCAAGCTCCTACGAGCAGTACTTC. It yields the protein CASSQGARTSSSYEQYF.

V gene TRBV11-2 combines with J gene TRBJ1-5; D not certain. Trimming cost V 8 bases and J 0 bases, with 14 bases left between them. The CDR3 spans 15 residues. Germline lookup yields CDR1 SGHAT and CDR2 FQNNGV. The CDR3 sequence is CASSEGRYSNQPQHF. In nucleotides, the CDR3 is TGTGCCAGCTCCGAGGGCAGGTATAGCAATCAGCCCCAGCATTTT.

V usage is TRBV28 and J usage is TRBJ2-7, with unresolved D. Germline CDR1 is MDHEN and CDR2 is SYDVKM. This CDR3 contains 11 residues. Trimming pared 6 bases from V and 2 bases from J, leaving 5 bases between. The CDR3 DNA reads as TGTGCCAGCAGCGAGACCTACGAGCAGTACTTC. Translating gives CASSETYEQYF.

The chain links TRBV6-6 to TRBJ2-6; possible D gene TRBD2, 5 bases. This CDR3 contains 14 residues. V shed 11 bases and J shed 0 bases, with 11 bases lying between them. CDR1 and CDR2 (germline): MNHNY, SVGAGI (reference sequence). The DNA for the CDR3 is TGTGCCTCGGACTCAAGCTCTGGGGCCAACGTCCTGACTTTC. It is translated as CASDSSSGANVLTF.

The count of this clone is one. This sequence joins TRBV18 and TRBJ2-1, with TRBD1 as a possible D gene (5 bases). The CDR3 length is 13 residues. Trimming shortened V by 6 bases and J by 6 bases, and 12 bases separated the two germline ends. Per germline, CDR1 KGHSH and CDR2 LQKENI. The CDR3 region has the DNA TGTGCCAGCTCGTCAGGGTTGGCCAATGAGCAGTTCTTC. This sequence encodes CASSSGLANEQFF.

V and J are TRBV29-1 and TRBJ2-3; perhaps TRBD2 as D (6 bases). The V and J ends lost 4 bases and 3 bases respectively, with 11 bases between them. Germline V gene data show CDR1 as SQVTM and CDR2 as ANQGSEA. This CDR3 has 13 residues. The CDR3: CSVAGLLTDTQYF. The DNA of the CDR3 is TGCAGCGTTGCGGGACTGTTAACAGATACGCAGTATTTT.

The chain is built from TRBV27 and TRBJ1-6; D gene unclear. The CDR3 sequence is 13 residues long. Per germline, CDR1 MNHEY and CDR2 SMNVEV (reference sequence). Deletions cut 8 bases from V and 9 bases from J, with 14 bases between. CDR3 amino acids: CASYMARGSPLHF. The CDR3 DNA is TGTGCCAGCTACATGGCCAGAGGTTCACCCCTCCACTTT.

The V call is TRBV11-2, the J call TRBJ2-2; D is unresolved. The germline V gene has CDR1 SGHAT and CDR2 FQNNGV. This CDR3 spans 16 amino acids. V lost 7 bases and J lost 1, with 16 bases in between. In DNA, the CDR3 is TGTGCCAGCACCTTGACAAAGGTCCAGAACACCGGGGAGCTGTTTTTT. It specifies CASTLTKVQNTGELFF.

J is TRBJ2-5 and V is TRBV28; 8 bases agree with TRBD2. The CDR3 has 15 amino acids. The germline V gene has CDR1 MDHEN and CDR2 SYDVKM. Trimming took 4 bases from V and 1 from J; bases not matched to a gene: 5. CDR3 protein: CASSSSGSGQETQYF. DNA of the CDR3: TGTGCCAGCAGTTCCAGCGGGAGCGGCCAAGAGACCCAGTACTTC.

The rearrangement joins TRBV5-4 to TRBJ1-2; 9 bases align to TRBD1. V lost 5 bases and J lost 8; bases outside the gene matches: 10. Per the germline V gene, CDR1 is SGHNT and CDR2 is YYREEE (reference sequence). The CDR3 loop spans 14 amino acids. For the CDR3, the DNA is TGTGCCAGCAGTTCTCGGGACAGGGTGGGCGGCTACACCTTC. Protein product: CASSSRDRVGGYTF.

V and J are TRBV7-2 and TRBJ1-5, with D possibly being TRBD1 (5 bases). The V end was cut by 1 base, the J end by 4 bases, with 11 bases between. The CDR3 totals 15 residues. Germline V lookup: CDR1 SGHTA, CDR2 FQGNSA. CDR3 bases: TGTGCCAGCAGCTTAGTTCACAGGTCAAATCAGCCCCAGCATTTT. Translated, it gives CASSLVHRSNQPQHF.

The chain carries TRBV11-2 and TRBJ2-1; D is unclear. The CDR3 consists of 17 residues. Between the trimmed V and J ends, which lost 5 bases and 2 bases, there was a span of 19 bases. Germline V CDR1 and CDR2: SGHAT, FQNNGV. CDR3 bases: TGTGCCAGCAGCCCCCCTCGGTGGGCTATCACCTACAATGAGCAGTTCTTC. This codes for CASSPPRWAITYNEQFF.

J is TRBJ2-3 and V is TRBV2, with 13 bases lining up with TRBD2. J gave up 4 bases and V 6 bases, and 10 bases lay outside the gene matches. This CDR3 contains 17 residues. From germline, CDR1 is SNHLY and CDR2 FYNNEI. CDR3 sequence: CASRVTSGGVDPDTQYF. DNA for the CDR3: TGTGCCAGCAGGGTTACTAGCGGGGGGGTGGATCCAGATACGCAGTATTTT.

This clone was seen a single time. V gene TRBV5-1 combines with J gene TRBJ2-7, with a possible D match to TRBD2 (5 bases). The CDR3 contains 15 residues. Looked up from germline, CDR1 is SGHRS and CDR2 is YFSETQ. Trimming shortened V by 2 bases and J by 0 bases, and 12 bases separated the two germline ends. The CDR3 DNA sequence: TGCGCCAGCAGCTTTAGGGCGGGCGCCTCCTACGAGCAGTACTTC. This codes for CASSFRAGASYEQYF.

V usage is TRBV7-9 and J usage is TRBJ2-5, with a tentative D call TRBD2 (7 bases). The V end lost 4 bases, the J end lost 9 bases, and 18 bases lay between the germline ends. Germline V CDR1 and CDR2: SEHNR, FQNEAQ (reference sequence). The CDR3 length is 14 residues. CDR3 sequence (DNA): TGTGCCAGCAGCTCCCTTAGCGGGCCAGGGGCCCAGTACTTC. Translated, it gives CASSSLSGPGAQYF. Based on the CDR3 plus reference TRBV7-9 and TRBJ2-5, the full variable domain is DTGVSQNPRHKITKRGQNVTFRCDPISEHNRLYWYRQTLGQGPEFLTYFQNEAQLEKSRLLSDRFSAERPKGSFSTLEIQRTEQGDSAMYLCASSSLSGPGAQYFGPGTRLLVL.